The next 21 T cell receptor beta chains were all read from a single sample in a study of cytotoxic CD8 clonotypes in ibrutinib-treated CLL. Libraries were prepared by immunoSEQ multiplex PCR; TCRdb keeps only in-frame clonotypes and omits some of them. The top ten hold around 4.5% of the sample, which has about 160,000 clones, approximately 80% seen once. The sequencing used PBMCs, collected after 24 months of ibrutinib treatment. The receptors stem from a human donor with chronic lymphocytic leukemia.

The genes are TRBV28 and TRBJ2-2; D assignment may be TRBD1 or TRBD2 (7 bases each). There are 15 residues in the CDR3. V was cut by 10 bases and J by 1 base, with 16 bases left in between. From germline, CDR1 is MDHEN and CDR2 SYDVKM. This CDR3 reads CATGGLAENTGELFF. In nucleotides, the CDR3 is TGTGCCACAGGGGGGCTAGCGGAGAACACCGGGGAGCTGTTTTTT. Together with reference TRBV28 and TRBJ2-2, the CDR3 gives the full variable domain: DVKVTQSSRYLVKRTGEKVFLECVQDMDHENMFWYRQDPGLGLRLIYFSYDVKMKEKGDIPEGYSVSREKKERFSLILESASTNQTSMYLCATGGLAENTGELFFGEGSRLTVL.

This clone was detected only once. The V call is TRBV5-4, the J call TRBJ2-7, with D possibly TRBD1 on 6 matching bases. The germline V gene has CDR1 SGHNT and CDR2 YYREEE (reference sequence). V lost 4 bases, J lost 3 bases, and 20 bases lay in between. CDR3 length equals 16 residues. CDR3 sequence reads: CASSPRLGRQDYEQYF. CDR3 sequence (DNA): TGTGCCAGCAGCCCCCGCCTGGGAAGACAGGACTACGAGCAGTACTTC.

This chain connects TRBV2 to TRBJ2-3; the match to TRBD2 covers 16 bases. V dropped 8 bases and J dropped 6; count of bases not matched to a gene: 5. CDR3 length equals 15 residues. Looked up from germline, CDR1 is SNHLY and CDR2 is FYNNEI. The DNA for the CDR3 is TGTGCCAGCCTGCCGGGACTAGCGGGAGGGGATACGCAGTATTTT. Its translation is CASLPGLAGGDTQYF.

The chain uses TRBV19 and TRBJ1-1; D call uncertain. The CDR3 sequence is 15 residues long. Trimming took 3 bases from V and 2 from J, leaving 13 bases between them. Germline V gene data show CDR1 as LNHDA and CDR2 as SQIVND (reference sequence). CDR3 amino acids: CASSMARRRNTEAFF. The CDR3, as DNA: TGTGCCAGTAGTATGGCACGGAGAAGAAACACTGAAGCTTTCTTT. Variable domain in full (rest from reference TRBV19 and TRBJ1-1): DGGITQSPKYLFRKEGQNVTLSCEQNLNHDAMYWYRQDPGQGLRLIYYSQIVNDFQKGDIAEGYSVSREKKESFPLTVTSAQKNPTAFYLCASSMARRRNTEAFFGQGTRLTVV.

V gene TRBV4-2 combines with J gene TRBJ2-1, with 8 positions matching TRBD2. V shed 4 bases and J 0 bases; nucleotides not matched to a gene: 8. CDR3 length: 17 residues. Germline V CDR1 and CDR2: LGHNA, YNFKEQ. CDR3 residues: CASSLPISGDSYNEQFF. CDR3 bases: TGTGCCAGCAGCCTTCCAATTAGCGGGGACTCCTACAATGAGCAGTTCTTC.

The V call is TRBV9, the J call TRBJ2-3, with TRBD1 matching 7 bases. CDR1 and CDR2 from the germline V gene are SGDLS and YYNGEE. Trimming took 3 bases from V and 1 from J; bases not matched to a gene: 5. The CDR3 runs 15 residues. In DNA form, the CDR3 reads TGTGCCAGCAGCGCGACAGGGCGAGGCACAGATACGCAGTATTTT. The encoded protein is CASSATGRGTDTQYF.

This chain links TRBV5-1 with TRBJ2-1, with 9 bases lining up with TRBD2. Germline-derived CDR1 and CDR2 are SGHRS and YFSETQ. V was clipped by 0 bases and J by 5 bases; unmatched bases: 6. The CDR3 is 16 residues long. The CDR3 DNA reads TGCGCCAGCAGCTTGGCGGCTCTAGCGGGGAACAATGAGCAGTTCTTC. Its protein product is CASSLAALAGNNEQFF.

The V call is TRBV18, the J call TRBJ2-4; TRBD2 matches at 7 bases. After removal of 3 bases from V and 1 base from J, the junction contained 0 bases not matched to a gene. Germline V gene data show CDR1 as KGHSH and CDR2 as LQKENI. The CDR3 covers 14 residues. This CDR3 is CASSPGGAKNIQYF. In nucleotides, the CDR3 is TGTGCCAGCTCACCCGGGGGGGCCAAAAACATTCAGTACTTC.

This clone was recorded a few times. The chain carries TRBV19 and TRBJ2-1; D is ambiguous. Between the trimmed V and J ends, which lost 4 bases and 0 bases, there was a span of 4 bases. From germline, CDR1 is LNHDA and CDR2 SQIVND (reference sequence). CDR3 length: 13 residues. CDR3 coding DNA: TGTGCCAGTAGTAAGAGCTCCTACAATGAGCAGTTCTTC. Translated, it gives CASSKSSYNEQFF.

V is TRBV7-9 and J is TRBJ2-3; D gene ambiguous. CDR1 is SEHNR and CDR2 is FQNEAQ in the germline V gene (reference sequence). The CDR3 covers 16 residues. The ends were cut back, 8 bases at V and 2 bases at J, with 20 bases in the middle. Written as DNA, the CDR3 is TGTGCCAGCGCCTTAAAGGGTGGCGGAAACACAGATACGCAGTATTTT. This codes for CASALKGGGNTDTQYF.

The chain uses TRBV30 and TRBJ1-1, with no clear D. The CDR3 spans 11 residues. With 1 base removed from V and 4 bases from J, the gap between germline ends came to 4 bases. Germline V CDR1 and CDR2: GTSNPN, SVGIG (reference sequence). CDR3 coding DNA: TGTGCCTGGAGTGCCCCCACTGAAGCTTTCTTT. It yields the protein CAWSAPTEAFF.

The chain links TRBV19 to TRBJ2-7; the match to TRBD1 covers 7 bases. The V and J ends lost 4 bases and 4 bases, in that order; junction bases with no gene match: 7. This CDR3 has 14 residues. The germline CDR1 and CDR2 sequences are LNHDA and SQIVND (reference sequence). The CDR3 nucleotides are TGTGCCAGTAGTAAACAGGGGTCGGGGTACGAGCAGTACTTC. As protein: CASSKQGSGYEQYF.

J is TRBJ2-2 and V is TRBV11-3, with D maybe TRBD2 (5 bases). The CDR3 length is 14 residues. The V end lost 5 bases, the J end lost 4 bases, and 11 bases lay between the germline ends. In germline, CDR1 is SGHNT, CDR2 YENEEA. This CDR3 is CASSLGVVTGELFF. The DNA for the CDR3 is TGTGCCAGCAGCCTGGGAGTAGTCACCGGGGAGCTGTTTTTT.

CDR3 residues: CAWSLGLAGYSYEQYF. In nucleotides, the CDR3 is TGTGCCTGGAGTCTGGGACTAGCGGGTTATTCCTACGAGCAGTACTTC. This chain connects TRBV30 to TRBJ2-7; 12 nucleotides agree with TRBD2. After removal of 2 bases from V and 1 base from J, the junction contained 6 bases not matched to a gene. Germline V gene data show CDR1 as GTSNPN and CDR2 as SVGIG (reference sequence). This CDR3 has 16 amino acids.

This clone showed up just a few times. The chain joins TRBV6-6 to TRBJ1-5, with 7 bases that match TRBD1. This CDR3 has 16 amino acids. The germline V gene encodes CDR1 MNHNY and CDR2 SVGAGI (reference sequence). J was trimmed by 1 base and V by 6 bases; bases with no gene match: 9. The CDR3 here is CASSDSGTASNQPQHF. For the CDR3, the DNA is TGTGCCAGCAGCGATTCCGGGACAGCGAGCAATCAGCCCCAGCATTTT.

The chain uses TRBV11-1 and TRBJ2-1; 12 nucleotides line up with TRBD2. J gave up 4 bases and V 0 bases, and 1 base lay outside the gene matches. This CDR3 is built from 16 residues. Germline values: CDR1 SGHAT, CDR2 FQDESV (reference sequence). The CDR3 protein is CASSLAGLAGYNEQFF. The CDR3 DNA sequence: TGTGCCAGCAGCTTAGCGGGACTAGCGGGTTACAATGAGCAGTTCTTC.

J is TRBJ2-7 and V is TRBV7-2, with unresolved D. Germline CDR1 SGHTA, CDR2 FQGNSA. The CDR3 consists of 13 residues. Trimming took 5 bases from V and 0 from J, leaving 8 bases between them. CDR3 loop: CASSRTNSYEQYF. CDR3 bases: TGTGCCAGCAGCCGGACCAACTCCTACGAGCAGTACTTC. Together with reference TRBV7-2 and TRBJ2-7, the CDR3 gives the full variable domain: GAGVSQSPSNKVTEKGKDVELRCDPISGHTALYWYRQSLGQGLEFLIYFQGNSAPDKSGLPSDRFSAERTGGSVSTLTIQRTQQEDSAVYLCASSRTNSYEQYFGPGTRLTVT.

The J gene is TRBJ1-2, the V gene TRBV4-2; no firm D call. Germline-derived CDR1 and CDR2 are LGHNA and YNFKEQ. The CDR3 is 15 residues long. V lost 0 bases, J lost 3 bases, and 11 bases lay in between. The CDR3 nucleotides are TGTGCCAGCAGCCAAGATGTCGTACAGCACTATGGCTACACCTTC. The encoded protein is CASSQDVVQHYGYTF.

V usage is TRBV6-6 and J usage is TRBJ2-2; possibly TRBD1 or TRBD2 for D (5 bases each). V lost 7 bases and J 2 bases, leaving 11 bases between the germline ends. This CDR3 is 14 amino acids long. CDR1 is MNHNY and CDR2 is SVGAGI in the germline V gene (reference sequence). The CDR3 bases are TGTGCCAGCAAACCGGGACCCAACACCGGGGAGCTGTTTTTT. This translates into CASKPGPNTGELFF.

This rearrangement joins TRBV7-3 to TRBJ2-1; the match to TRBD2 covers 8 bases. The CDR3 contains 15 residues. Per germline, CDR1 SGHTA and CDR2 FQGTGA. The V segment lost 5 bases and the J segment 0 bases; nucleotides outside the gene matches: 3. The CDR3 nucleotides read TGTGCCAGCAGCCGAAGCGGGAGCTCCTACAATGAGCAGTTCTTC. Its protein product is CASSRSGSSYNEQFF.

The chain combines TRBV6-5 with TRBJ2-3, with no clear D. The V gene's germline CDR1 is MNHEY and CDR2 SVGAGI. V gave up 7 bases and J gave up 0 bases, with 5 bases separating them. This CDR3 region has 12 residues. The CDR3 is CASTTSTDTQYF. DNA for the CDR3: TGTGCCAGCACTACTAGCACAGATACGCAGTATTTT.